Given below is one TCR beta chain in context. Measured with immunoSEQ multiplex PCR; TCRdb has only the in-frame clones, and not every one. The sample has some 660 clones, roughly 92% seen once. The sample comes from a study of tumour-infiltrating T cells in Burkitt lymphoma. The CDR3 loop spans 16 amino acids. After removal of 4 bases from V and 6 bases from J, the junction contained 10 bases not matched to a gene. Germline V lookup: CDR1 SGHDN, CDR2 FVKESK. This chain joins TRBV14 and TRBJ2-3; 10 bases line up with TRBD2. The sequence derives from a human donor with diffuse large B-cell lymphoma. Sequenced input: tumor tissue. The CDR3 DNA reads TGTGCCAGCAGCCCCACTAGCGGGATCTTAGGTGATACGCAGTATTTT. This encodes CASSPTSGILGDTQYF.